This TCR beta chain appears in the sequencing data of a study of immune aging and cytomegalovirus after organ transplant (dated by TCRdb to the early 2020s). About the investigation overall: All transplant recipients received three-drug immunosuppression with prednisone, tacrolimus, and mycophenolate.

This clonotype was found many times. What this receptor recognizes is not known. Base qualities were left out, and no much larger clone turns up one base away. Explained via the paper, the time point label denotes: five sample-tagged time points from pre-transplant (day -1) to day 368 post-transplant, pooled. Thawed PBMC were stimulated with a CMV IE-1 overlapping peptide library for about 12 hours, with no transport inhibitors added. After thawing, cells were rested overnight and were then stimulated in R10 medium with CD28/CD49d costimulation. The IE-1 peptide library was made up of 15-amino-acid peptides, each overlapping by 11 amino acids. Samples from each time point were barcoded using BD Single-Cell Multiplexing Kit Sample Tags, then pooled and stained with sorting antibodies plus oligo-conjugated anti-CD45RA. A BD FACSAria III was used to sort CMV-responsive CD8+CD137+ and CD4+CD154+ T cells at 4-way purity. Blood samples were drawn into EDTA vacutainers and processed by Ficoll gradient within 1-24 hours.

The research as a whole found: Because CD57 was not measured in the sequencing data, a conservative gene-based aging definition was used instead. TEMRA cells made up a larger share of large clones, and the seven largest clones (over 1,900 cells) gained aged and TEMRA cells while losing TCM cells. Following viremia, aged-phenotype cells rose post-transplant in clones of any size, with the rise occurring earlier in large clones (days 200-264) than in small clones.

The library was produced with single-cell sequencing. For sequencing, an Illumina NovaSeq 6000 was employed. The BD Rhapsody Targeted mRNA and AbSeq Reagent Kit, in a microwell format, was used for cell capture and library preparation. The libraries included TCR, sample tags, AbSeq, and targeted mRNA from the Human T-Cell Expression Panel, along with custom TOX and TOX2 primers. Libraries were sequenced on an Illumina NovaSeq. On the study's bioinformatics: The analysis covered about 9,800 cells in total, of which some 6,900 were CD8 T cells and 4494 were CD8 T cells with an identifiable TCR CDR3. On the Seven Bridges Genomics platform, raw data were run through the BD Rhapsody Targeted Analysis Pipeline with V(D)J processing. SeqGeq 1.6.0 was used for quality control, Sample Tag demultiplexing with Lex-BDSMK, clone identification with VDJ Explorer, and Seurat clustering. Clones making up <1% of CD8 T cells were classified as non-expanded, and clones making up >2.5% of the sample were classified as clonal expansions. The public reads were quality trimmed at Q25 with fastp and then assembled into clones with MiXCR by TCRdb, keeping productive beta chains. CDR3 protein duplicates are merged, each entry listing the most common genes and DNA. The authors' filters were not applied to this entry. The sample profile shows 20,000 or so distinct CDR3 sequences; about a third of them were found once. About 25% of the sample is in the top ten clones.

V is clipped by 6 bases and J by 0 bases, and the sequence between their germline boundaries is 6 bases long. Measured from the cysteine to the phenylalanine, the CDR3 is 13 residues long. Only the CDR3 region is kept as DNA, spanning 39 bases read in frame from base 1. The sequence was obtained from a female donor who had a heart transplant and CMV viremia. The chain joins TRBV12-3 or TRBV12-4 to TRBJ1-3, with an unclear D gene assignment. The material was CMV peptide-activated CD4+ and CD8+ T cells sorted from blood, obtained at five time points, pooled. The intended sense of this specimen's cell subset or site label: sorted CD8+CD137+ and CD4+CD154+ T cells after about 12 h CMV IE-1 peptide stimulation. The DNA sequence follows: TGTGCCAGCAGGGCAAGCTCTGGAAACACCATATATTTT. Protein translation: CASRASSGNTIYF.